Below are 4 T cell receptor beta chains sequenced from a single sample in a study of CD8+CD57+ T cells in acquired aplastic anemia. Patients picked for sequencing had shown CD8+CD57+ cell expansion detected by flow cytometry. TCR beta VDJ and CDR3 profiles were obtained from a genomic DNA template. TCRdb analysed the reads with MiXCR anew, one entry per CDR3 protein. The data show about 160,000 distinct CDR3 sequences, 40% to 50% seen once. Sequences were obtained from sorted CD4+, CD8+, or CD8+CD57+ T cells (not recorded which) from PBMCs. The receptor set was obtained from a human donor with aplastic anemia.

This clonotype was observed at least ten times. The chain links TRBV5-1 to TRBJ1-1; D is perhaps TRBD1 (5 bases). CDR1 is SGHRS, CDR2 YFSETQ, per germline. The V gene lost 0 bases and the J gene lost 4 bases, with 7 bases spanning the gap. The CDR3 length is 13 residues. DNA of the CDR3: TGCGCCAGCAGCTTGGGAGGGGTCACTGAAGCTTTCTTT. This translates into CASSLGGVTEAFF. Using reference TRBV5-1 and TRBJ1-1 for the parts outside the CDR3, the full variable domain is KAGVTQTPRYLIKTRGQQVTLSCSPISGHRSVSWYQQTPGQGLQFLFEYFSETQRNKGNFPGRFSGRQFSNSRSEMNVSTLELGDSALYLCASSLGGVTEAFFGQGTRLTVV.

V and J are TRBV24-1 and TRBJ2-3, with 11 bases aligning to TRBD2. After removal of 10 bases from V and 2 bases from J, the junction contained 1 base not matched to a gene. The CDR3 covers 13 residues. Germline CDR1 KGHDR, CDR2 SFDVKD. CDR3 loop: CATSGGATDTQYF. CDR3 coding DNA: TGTGCCACTAGCGGGGGGGCCACAGATACGCAGTATTTT.

Worth noting for this clonotype: A much larger clone lies a single base off, so this may be a read error. V usage is TRBV5-4 and J usage is TRBJ1-1; TRBD1 is a possible D gene (5 bases). The CDR3 is made up of 14 amino acids. Looked up from germline, CDR1 is SGHNT and CDR2 is YYREEE (reference sequence). The V end lost 2 bases, the J end lost 2 bases, and 10 bases lay between the germline ends. DNA for the CDR3: TGTGCCAGCAGCTTTCTGGGACCTAACACTGAAGCTTTCTTT. Amino acids: CASSFLGPNTEAFF.

V gene TRBV7-9 combines with J gene TRBJ2-7; 7 nucleotides match TRBD1. The germline CDR1 and CDR2 sequences are SEHNR and FQNEAQ (reference sequence). This CDR3 comprises 16 residues. The ends lost 5 bases at V and 2 bases at J; junction bases unmatched: 12. The chain's CDR3 is CASSPQDRERAYEQYF. CDR3 DNA sequence: TGTGCCAGCAGCCCCCAAGACAGGGAGAGGGCCTACGAGCAGTACTTC.